A selection of T cell receptor beta chains follows, all from one sample in a study of blood T cell repertoires in COVID-19. TCRdb keeps only in-frame clones here, not all; method: immunoSEQ multiplex PCR. The sample has 90,000 to 150,000 clones, about four fifths seen once. The sequenced material came from peripheral blood. These receptors all stem from a human donor in a cohort sampled during active COVID-19. Each CDR3 is given with its conserved first and last residue. D genes are given only for firm matches. Rows may omit the clone size; those that give it use once, few, many or a size class.

abundance	v_gene	d_gene	j_gene	CDR3nt	CDR3aa
NA	TRBV28	NA	TRBJ1-1	TGTGCCAGCAGTTCGGTGAACACTGAAGCTTTCTTT	CASSSVNTEAFF
few	TRBV3-1/TRBV3-2	TRBD1	TRBJ1-6	TGTGCCAGCAGTCAGGGGGGCGTTATGTATAATTCACCCCTCCACTTT	CASSQGGVMYNSPLHF
NA	TRBV7-8	NA	TRBJ2-3	TGTGCCAGCAGCCCCTCTGGGCTGCCAGATACGCAGTATTTT	CASSPSGLPDTQYF
NA	TRBV18	TRBD1	TRBJ2-1	TGTGCCAGCTCACGGGGGACAGGAGCCTACAATGAGCAGTTCTTC	CASSRGTGAYNEQFF
NA	TRBV6-2/TRBV6-3	TRBD2	TRBJ2-3	TGTGCCAGCAGTTCCGGACTAGCGGGGGGGCACACAGATACGCAGTATTTT	CASSSGLAGGHTDTQYF
NA	TRBV28	NA	TRBJ2-5	TGTGCCAGCAGTTCAGGGGCCAGCCGGGAGACCCAGTACTTC	CASSSGASRETQYF
NA	TRBV19	TRBD1	TRBJ2-7	TGTGCCAGTAGTCTCCCTAACAGGGGCGAGCAGTACTTC	CASSLPNRGEQYF
NA	TRBV10-3	NA	TRBJ1-1	TGTGCCATCAGTGAGTCGATGGGGGGAGAGTTTACTGAAGCTTTCTTT	CAISESMGGEFTEAFF
NA	TRBV2	NA	TRBJ1-5	TGTGCCAGCAGGGCTGAACAGGGAAGCAATCAGCCCCAGCATTTT	CASRAEQGSNQPQHF
few	TRBV11-1	TRBD1	TRBJ2-4	TGTGCCAGCAGCCAAATGGTACAGGGGGGAACGGTTCAGTACTTC	CASSQMVQGGTVQYF
NA	TRBV10-3	NA	TRBJ1-1	TGTGCCATCAGTGAGGAATCGGTAACTGAAGCTTTCTTT	CAISEESVTEAFF
NA	TRBV11-3	NA	TRBJ1-2	TGTGCCAGCAGCTCTCGTCCGGGGGGGGCGTTCGGCTATGGCTACACCTTC	CASSSRPGGAFGYGYTF
NA	TRBV18	NA	TRBJ2-6	TGTGCCAGCTCACCTCGGGACTTTCTATCTGGGGCCAACGTCCTGACTTTC	CASSPRDFLSGANVLTF
NA	TRBV18	TRBD1	TRBJ2-1	TGTGCCAGCTCACCAAACAGGGGGCGCGGTCTGACCAATGAGCAGTTCTTC	CASSPNRGRGLTNEQFF
few	TRBV30	NA	TRBJ1-2	TGTGCCTGGAGTGTAGAGGCGAGATATGGCTACACCTTC	CAWSVEARYGYTF
NA	TRBV3-1/TRBV3-2	NA	TRBJ1-5	TGTGCCAGCAGCCGTGGGGAGCAGCCCCAGCATTTT	CASSRGEQPQHF
NA	TRBV3-1/TRBV3-2	NA	TRBJ1-1	TGTGCCAGCACCCACCCACAGGGCACTGAAGCTTTCTTT	CASTHPQGTEAFF
NA	TRBV20-1	NA	TRBJ1-1	TGCAGTGCTAGCCTATACTCTGAAGCTTTCTTT	CSASLYSEAFF
once	TRBV5-1	NA	TRBJ2-7	TGCGCCAGCGGCACGGGGGACAGCACCTCCTACGAGCAGTACTTC	CASGTGDSTSYEQYF
NA	TRBV27	TRBD2	TRBJ2-7	TGTGCCAGCAGTCCGAGACTAGCGGGAGTACCCGCCTACGAGCAGTACTTC	CASSPRLAGVPAYEQYF
NA	TRBV7-2	NA	TRBJ1-2	TGTGCCAGCAGCTTAGACCTGGGGGGGTTCTATGGCTACACCTTC	CASSLDLGGFYGYTF
once	TRBV10-3	TRBD1	TRBJ2-1	TGTGCCATCAGTCAAGGGACAGGGTCCTACAATGAGCAGTTCTTC	CAISQGTGSYNEQFF
NA	TRBV28	NA	TRBJ1-4	TGTGCCAGCAGGAACGGGGGAACTAATGAAAAACTGTTTTTT	CASRNGGTNEKLFF
NA	TRBV6-6	NA	TRBJ1-4	TGTGCCAGCAGTTCCGGGGCAGGGGATGAAAAACTGTTTTTT	CASSSGAGDEKLFF
NA	TRBV5-1	NA	TRBJ2-7	TGCGCCAGCAGCTTGGAAGTGGGGCTAGGCAAGTACTTC	CASSLEVGLGKYF
NA	TRBV10-3	TRBD2	TRBJ2-1	TGTGCCATCGGACTAGCGGGCGTCAATGAGCAGTTCTTC	CAIGLAGVNEQFF
NA	TRBV4-1	NA	TRBJ2-7	TGCGCCAGCAGCCAAGTTCCGGACAGTCCCTACGAGCAGTACTTC	CASSQVPDSPYEQYF
few	TRBV3-1/TRBV3-2	TRBD2	TRBJ2-1	TGTGCCAGCAGGCCAAAAATACAGAAACTAGCGGGAGGGCCTGGGGAGCAGTTCTTC	CASRPKIQKLAGGPGEQFF
NA	TRBV7-9	NA	TRBJ1-4	TGTGCCAGCAGCCCAATACAGGGAAGGAGTGAAAAACTGTTTTTT	CASSPIQGRSEKLFF
NA	TRBV5-1	TRBD1	TRBJ2-1	TGCGCCAGCAGCTTAGGCGGGACAGGGAATGAGCAGTTCTTC	CASSLGGTGNEQFF
NA	TRBV15	TRBD1	TRBJ1-3	TGTGCCACCAGCGGTAGAATACAGGGGACCGGAAACACCATATATTTT	CATSGRIQGTGNTIYF
NA	TRBV2	TRBD1	TRBJ1-4	TGTGCCAACCGACAGGGAATTAATGAAAAACTGTTTTTT	CANRQGINEKLFF
NA	TRBV29-1	TRBD1	TRBJ1-3	TGCAGCGTTGGAATGGACAGGGGGCGCCGAAACACCATATATTTT	CSVGMDRGRRNTIYF
once	TRBV5-1	TRBD1	TRBJ1-4	TGCGCCAGCAGCTTAGGGGGCACTAATGAAAAACTGTTTTTT	CASSLGGTNEKLFF
NA	TRBV4-3	TRBD1	TRBJ1-6	TGCGCCAGCAGCTTTACGCCCGGGACAGGGGGTTCACCCCTCCACTTT	CASSFTPGTGGSPLHF
few	TRBV20-1	NA	TRBJ1-2	TGCAGTGCTAGTCAGGTCTATGGCTACACCTTC	CSASQVYGYTF
NA	TRBV7-9	NA	TRBJ1-4	TGTGCCAGCAGCTTAAATCGGGGTGAAAAACTGTTTTTT	CASSLNRGEKLFF
NA	TRBV7-3	NA	TRBJ2-1	TGTGCCAGCAGCGTTCAAGGAGGGGGCGCGGGGAATGAGCAGTTCTTC	CASSVQGGGAGNEQFF
NA	TRBV24-1	NA	TRBJ1-1	TGTGCCACCAGGGGACAATACAACACTGAAGCTTTCTTT	CATRGQYNTEAFF
few	TRBV6-1	TRBD1	TRBJ1-3	TGTGCCAGCAGTGAAGCGTATAGGAGACAGGGTTCGGGAAACACCATATATTTT	CASSEAYRRQGSGNTIYF
NA	TRBV2	TRBD1	TRBJ2-2	TGTGCCAGCAGGGAGACAGGGCCCGGGGAGCTGTTTTTT	CASRETGPGELFF
NA	TRBV15	TRBD1	TRBJ1-2	TGTGCCACCAGCAGAGAATCAACAGGGGGCTTTTATGGCTACACCTTC	CATSRESTGGFYGYTF
NA	TRBV19	TRBD1	TRBJ1-5	TGTGCCAGTAGTACCCGGGACAGTATCAATCAGCCCCAGCATTTT	CASSTRDSINQPQHF
NA	TRBV6-5	TRBD2	TRBJ2-1	TGTGCCAGCAGTTACGGCGGGAGAAAACACCATGAGCAGTTCTTC	CASSYGGRKHHEQFF
large	TRBV4-2	NA	TRBJ1-2	TGTGCCAGCAGCCAAGAGGGAGGGGGTTATGGCTACACCTTC	CASSQEGGGYGYTF
NA	TRBV11-2	TRBD1	TRBJ2-2	TGTGCCAGCAGCGCCGGGGACAGGGGGTATACCGGGGAGCTGTTTTTT	CASSAGDRGYTGELFF
NA	TRBV7-3	TRBD1	TRBJ2-7	TGTGCCAGCAGCCCGACAGGGGGATTACCCTACGAGCAGTACTTC	CASSPTGGLPYEQYF
NA	TRBV7-9	TRBD1	TRBJ2-2	TGTGCCAGCAGCCCGACAGGGGACGCCGGGGAGCTGTTTTTT	CASSPTGDAGELFF
NA	TRBV2	TRBD1	TRBJ1-1	TGTGCCAGCAGTGAACAGGGGGCGTTAACTGAAGCTTTCTTT	CASSEQGALTEAFF
once	TRBV27	NA	TRBJ2-7	TGTGCCAGCAGTGACAGGACCTACGAGCAGTACTTC	CASSDRTYEQYF
NA	TRBV6-5	NA	TRBJ1-1	TGTGCCAGCAGTCCCCAGAACACTGAAGCTTTCTTT	CASSPQNTEAFF
once	TRBV9	NA	TRBJ2-7	TGTGCCAGCAGCGTGGGGGGGACAAACGAGCAGTACTTC	CASSVGGTNEQYF
NA	TRBV2	NA	TRBJ2-7	TGTGCCAGCAGTGCCCGAGGGGGAGGGGCAAACTACGAGCAGTACTTC	CASSARGGGANYEQYF
NA	TRBV11-2	TRBD1	TRBJ2-5	TGTGCCAGCAGCCCCACAGGGGGCCAAGAGACCCAGTACTTC	CASSPTGGQETQYF